This entry describes one TCR beta chain. Original processing methods: Estimation of nucleated cell counts relied on the amplification of reference gene primers. Libraries were prepared by immunoSEQ multiplex PCR; TCRdb keeps only in-frame clonotypes and omits some of them. That table furnishes V, J and clone size, whereas the DNA furnished D and trimming. This sample has around 20,000 clones; 70% to 90% occur once, and the top ten carry about 8%. The sample belongs to a study of blood T cell repertoires in COVID-19. Overall study context: Sites across the United States, Italy and Spain contributed samples from acute and convalescent COVID-19. In each case, the material was cDNA or gDNA derived from T cells, B-cell-depleted T cells, or PBMCs.

The V gene lost 3 bases and the J gene lost 1 base, with 10 bases spanning the gap. CDR3 length: 14 amino acids. Germline CDR1 reads SNHLY; CDR2 reads FYNNEI. This chain uses TRBV2 with TRBJ2-7, with D possibly TRBD1 on 6 matching bases. The sequence came from a human donor with active COVID-19. The donor label of this sample is uncertain. The sequenced material came from peripheral blood. The CDR3 region has the DNA TGTGCCAGCAGTGAGGGCAGGGGATCCTACGAGCAGTACTTC. Translation gives CASSEGRGSYEQYF.